This TCR beta chain was sequenced for a study of Graves' ophthalmopathy and Graves' hyperthyroidism. Background on the study: Prior to any treatment, peripheral blood was collected at the time of initial diagnosis.

Hyperthyroidism patients, all newly diagnosed, had under 2 months' duration and ages of 18 to 65. Certain patients were not enrolled. These were patients with other autoimmune diseases, uncontrolled infections, pregnancy or lactation. This clonotype was counted at least ten times. Investigators amplified TCR beta CDR3 regions from RNA transcripts. The authors performed first-round RT-PCR with HTBI primers and then a second-round multiplex PCR. TCRdb redid the calling of the multiplex PCR reads with MiXCR, one entry per CDR3 protein. The sample yields roughly 350,000 distinct CDR3 sequences, about 18% seen once. The germline V gene encodes CDR1 SNHLY and CDR2 FYNNEI. The CDR3 contains 14 residues. The germline V and J ends were trimmed by 1 base and 4 bases, with 11 bases remaining between them.

This receptor was taken from an adult woman with stable Graves' hyperthyroidism. The V gene is TRBV2, the J gene TRBJ2-7, with D unclear. Sequenced sample: peripheral blood. This chain's CDR3 is CASSEGARSYEQYF. DNA of the CDR3: TGTGCCAGCAGTGAAGGAGCACGTTCATACGAGCAGTACTTC.